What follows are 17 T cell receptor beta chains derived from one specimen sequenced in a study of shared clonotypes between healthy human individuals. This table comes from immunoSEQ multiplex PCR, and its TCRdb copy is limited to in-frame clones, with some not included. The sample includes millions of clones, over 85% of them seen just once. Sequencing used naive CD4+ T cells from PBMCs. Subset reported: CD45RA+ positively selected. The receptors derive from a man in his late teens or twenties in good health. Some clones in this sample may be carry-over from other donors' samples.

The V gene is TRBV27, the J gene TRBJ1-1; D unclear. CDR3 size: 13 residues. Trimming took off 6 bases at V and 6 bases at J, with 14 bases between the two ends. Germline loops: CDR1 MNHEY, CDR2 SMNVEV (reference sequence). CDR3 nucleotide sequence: TGTGCCAGCAGCAGGAGAAGAAGCGCTGAAGCTTTCTTT. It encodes CASSRRRSAEAFF.

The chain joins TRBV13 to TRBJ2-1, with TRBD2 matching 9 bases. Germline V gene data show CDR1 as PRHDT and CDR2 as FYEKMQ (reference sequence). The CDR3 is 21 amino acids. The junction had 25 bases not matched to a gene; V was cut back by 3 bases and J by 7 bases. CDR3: CASSLSRAPTWGLAGRNEQFF. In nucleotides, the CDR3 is TGTGCCAGCAGCTTGAGCCGGGCACCCACCTGGGGCCTAGCGGGAAGGAATGAGCAGTTCTTC.

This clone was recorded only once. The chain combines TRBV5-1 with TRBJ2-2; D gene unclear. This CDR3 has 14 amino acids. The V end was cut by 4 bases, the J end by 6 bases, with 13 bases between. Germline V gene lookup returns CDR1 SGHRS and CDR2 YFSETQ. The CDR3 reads CASSLGPPAGELFF. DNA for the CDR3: TGCGCCAGCAGCCTAGGCCCCCCCGCCGGGGAGCTGTTTTTT.

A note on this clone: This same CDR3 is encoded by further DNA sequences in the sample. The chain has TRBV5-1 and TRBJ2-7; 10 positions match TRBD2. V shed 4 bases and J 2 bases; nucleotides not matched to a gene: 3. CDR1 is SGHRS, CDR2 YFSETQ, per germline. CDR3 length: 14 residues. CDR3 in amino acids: CASSRTSGAYEQYF. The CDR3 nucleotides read TGCGCCAGCAGCCGGACTAGCGGTGCCTACGAGCAGTACTTC.

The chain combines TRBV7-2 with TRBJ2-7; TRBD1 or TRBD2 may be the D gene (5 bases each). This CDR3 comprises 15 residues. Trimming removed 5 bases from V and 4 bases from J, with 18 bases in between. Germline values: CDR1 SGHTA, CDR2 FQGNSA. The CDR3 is CASSPGTGTTYEQYF. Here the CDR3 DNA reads TGTGCCAGCAGCCCAGGGACGGGAACGACATACGAGCAGTACTTC.

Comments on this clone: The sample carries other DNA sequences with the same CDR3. The CDR3 DNA follows: TGTGCCAGCTCACCACCGGGACAGGGAGCCACCGGGGAGCTGTTTTTT. Its translation: CASSPPGQGATGELFF. This rearrangement joins TRBV18 to TRBJ2-2, with TRBD1 matching 9 bases. Germline V gene sequence: CDR1 KGHSH, CDR2 LQKENI. The CDR3 covers 16 residues. V gave up 0 bases and J gave up 4 bases; unmatched junction bases: 3.

The CDR3 DNA follows: TGTGCCATCAGTGAGTCATGGGACGGGGGAAATCAGCCCCAGCATTTT. Its protein is CAISESWDGGNQPQHF. The chain links TRBV10-3 to TRBJ1-5; perhaps TRBD1 as D (5 bases). CDR3 length: 16 amino acids. Germline V gives CDR1 ENHRY, CDR2 SYGVKD. Trimming cost V 0 bases and J 4 bases, with 13 bases left between them.

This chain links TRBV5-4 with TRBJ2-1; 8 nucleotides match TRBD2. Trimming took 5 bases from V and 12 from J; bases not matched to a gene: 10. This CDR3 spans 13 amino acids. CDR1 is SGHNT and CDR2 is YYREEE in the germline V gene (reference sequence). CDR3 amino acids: CASRMTGGPGQFF. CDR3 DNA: TGTGCCAGCAGAATGACGGGAGGGCCCGGGCAGTTCTTC. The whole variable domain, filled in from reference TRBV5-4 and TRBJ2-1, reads ETGVTQSPTHLIKTRGQQVTLRCSSQSGHNTVSWYQQALGQGPQFIFQYYREEENGRGNFPPRFSGLQFPNYSSELNVNALELDDSALYLCASRMTGGPGQFFGPGTRLTVL.

DNA for the CDR3: TGTGCCAGCATCCCGGGACTAGCGGGAGCCAAAGATACGCAGTATTTT. Protein: CASIPGLAGAKDTQYF. This chain joins TRBV2 and TRBJ2-3; 14 bases align to TRBD2. The CDR3 extends over 16 amino acids. J lost 5 bases, V lost 7 bases, and 8 bases had no gene match. Per the germline V gene, CDR1 is SNHLY and CDR2 is FYNNEI.

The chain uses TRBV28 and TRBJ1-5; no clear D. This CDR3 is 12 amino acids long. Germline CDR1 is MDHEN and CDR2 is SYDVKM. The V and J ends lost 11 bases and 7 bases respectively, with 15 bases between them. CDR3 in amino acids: CAARADGQPQHF. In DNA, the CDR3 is TGTGCCGCGCGGGCAGACGGGCAGCCCCAGCATTTT.

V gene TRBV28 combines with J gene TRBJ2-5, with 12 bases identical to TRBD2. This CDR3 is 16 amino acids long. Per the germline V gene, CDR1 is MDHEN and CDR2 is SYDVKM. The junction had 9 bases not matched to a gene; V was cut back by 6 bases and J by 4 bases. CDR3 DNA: TGTGCCAGCAGGCCACCGAGGACTAGCGGGACAGAGACCCAGTACTTC. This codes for CASRPPRTSGTETQYF. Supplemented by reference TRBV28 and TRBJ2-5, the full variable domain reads DVKVTQSSRYLVKRTGEKVFLECVQDMDHENMFWYRQDPGLGLRLIYFSYDVKMKEKGDIPEGYSVSREKKERFSLILESASTNQTSMYLCASRPPRTSGTETQYFGPGTRLLVL.

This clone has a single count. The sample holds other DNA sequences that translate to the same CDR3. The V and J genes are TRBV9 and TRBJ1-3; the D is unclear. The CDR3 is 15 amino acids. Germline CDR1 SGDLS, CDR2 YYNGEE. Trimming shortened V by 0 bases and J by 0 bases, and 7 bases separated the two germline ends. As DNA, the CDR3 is TGTGCCAGCAGCGTAGTCGGGTCCTCTGGAAACACCATATATTTT. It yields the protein CASSVVGSSGNTIYF.

The CDR3 sequence: CASSQERASGRGAENEQFF. As DNA, the CDR3 is TGCGCCAGCAGCCAAGAGAGAGCTAGCGGGAGGGGGGCCGAGAATGAGCAGTTCTTC. The chain carries TRBV4-1 and TRBJ2-1; 12 nucleotides match TRBD2. The CDR3 consists of 19 residues. V shed 0 bases, J shed 7 bases, and the junction held 13 bases outside the gene matches. CDR1 is MGHRA and CDR2 is YSYEKL in the germline V gene.

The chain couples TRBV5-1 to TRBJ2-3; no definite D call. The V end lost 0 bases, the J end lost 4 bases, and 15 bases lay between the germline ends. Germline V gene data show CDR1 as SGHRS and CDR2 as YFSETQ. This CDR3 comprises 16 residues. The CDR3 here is CASSLAGSIGPDTQYF. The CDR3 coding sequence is TGCGCCAGCAGCTTGGCTGGCAGCATCGGTCCAGATACGCAGTATTTT.

The CDR3 region has the DNA TGTGCCTGGAGATTTGGGGGGACAGGGTCCCACGAGCAGTACTTC. This sequence encodes CAWRFGGTGSHEQYF. This chain joins TRBV30 and TRBJ2-7, with 9 nucleotides matching TRBD1. V was clipped by 3 bases and J by 5 bases; unmatched bases: 11. The CDR3 is 15 amino acids. Germline-derived CDR1 and CDR2 are GTSNPN and SVGIG (reference sequence).

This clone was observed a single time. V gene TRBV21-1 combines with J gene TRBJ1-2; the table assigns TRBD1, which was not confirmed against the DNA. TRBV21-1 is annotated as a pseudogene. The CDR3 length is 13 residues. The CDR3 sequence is CASSPAQDSGYTF. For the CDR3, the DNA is TGTGCCAGCAGCCCCGCCCAGGACAGTGGCTACACCTTC.

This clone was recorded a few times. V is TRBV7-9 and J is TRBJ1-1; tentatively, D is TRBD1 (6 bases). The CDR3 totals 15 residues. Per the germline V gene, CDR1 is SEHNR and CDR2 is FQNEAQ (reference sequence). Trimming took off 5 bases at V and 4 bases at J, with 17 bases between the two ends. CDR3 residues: CASSPPQGSGTEAFF. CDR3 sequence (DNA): TGTGCCAGCAGCCCTCCACAGGGTTCTGGCACTGAAGCTTTCTTT.